The 3 T cell receptor beta chains below come from one sample, sequenced in a study of T-cell memory formation after mild COVID-19. TCRdb processed the 5' RACE reads anew with MiXCR; each CDR3 protein has one entry. The table shows roughly 200,000 distinct CDR3 sequences, with 15% to 20% occurring only once. The sequencing sample was made of PBMCs or a T cell subset sorted from them (not recorded which). These receptors originate from an adult woman who had mild COVID-19 (a few samples of this study predate the infection). Cell type and time point are not known.

The chain uses TRBV25-1 and TRBJ1-2, with D unresolved. Trimming left V 2 bases short and J 3 bases short, with 7 bases between. The CDR3 is made up of 13 amino acids. Germline lookup yields CDR1 MGHDK and CDR2 SYGVNS. CDR3 loop: CASSEGNYYGYTF. The CDR3 nucleotides read TGTGCCAGCAGTGAAGGGAACTACTATGGCTACACCTTC.

In nucleotides, the CDR3 is TGTGCCAGCTCGGACAGGGAACAGCCCCAGCATTTT. It specifies CASSDREQPQHF. The chain employs TRBV12-3 or TRBV12-4 and TRBJ1-5; 8 positions agree with TRBD1. The CDR3 is 12 amino acids. With 8 bases clipped from V and 7 bases from J, the junction kept 4 bases outside the gene matches.

This clonotype was counted between two and nine times. The chain carries TRBV5-1 and TRBJ2-3, with D perhaps matching TRBD2 (6 bases). The length of the CDR3 is 13 residues. V shed 5 bases and J shed 4 bases, with 11 bases lying between them. Germline-derived CDR1 and CDR2 are SGHRS and YFSETQ. The CDR3 sequence is CASREGNADTQYF. The CDR3 region has the DNA TGCGCCAGCAGGGAGGGGAACGCAGATACGCAGTATTTT.